This T cell receptor (beta chain) derives from a study of blood T cell repertoires in COVID-19. Across the study: Acute and convalescent COVID-19 samples came from the United States, Italy and Spain. PBMCs, B-cell-depleted T cells, or T cells were the source of the cDNA or gDNA that made up the material.

This clone was observed once. In the original analysis: Using reference gene primer amplification, nucleated cell counts were estimated. The table came from immunoSEQ multiplex PCR; TCRdb's copy has only in-frame clones and leaves some out. That table furnishes V, J and clone size, whereas the DNA furnished D and trimming. This sample has roughly 38,000 clones, with 86% found just once. V was clipped by 3 bases and J by 8 bases; unmatched bases: 7. CDR1 is PRHDT and CDR2 is FYEKMQ in the germline V gene (reference sequence). The CDR3 length is 14 residues. The rearrangement joins TRBV13 to TRBJ1-2; 9 nucleotides line up with TRBD1. The specimen was peripheral blood. The sequence derives from a man aged 45-65 years in a cohort sampled during active COVID-19. The CDR3 reads CASSLGQGVQGYTF. CDR3 nucleotide sequence: TGTGCCAGCAGCTTGGGACAGGGAGTGCAGGGCTACACCTTC.